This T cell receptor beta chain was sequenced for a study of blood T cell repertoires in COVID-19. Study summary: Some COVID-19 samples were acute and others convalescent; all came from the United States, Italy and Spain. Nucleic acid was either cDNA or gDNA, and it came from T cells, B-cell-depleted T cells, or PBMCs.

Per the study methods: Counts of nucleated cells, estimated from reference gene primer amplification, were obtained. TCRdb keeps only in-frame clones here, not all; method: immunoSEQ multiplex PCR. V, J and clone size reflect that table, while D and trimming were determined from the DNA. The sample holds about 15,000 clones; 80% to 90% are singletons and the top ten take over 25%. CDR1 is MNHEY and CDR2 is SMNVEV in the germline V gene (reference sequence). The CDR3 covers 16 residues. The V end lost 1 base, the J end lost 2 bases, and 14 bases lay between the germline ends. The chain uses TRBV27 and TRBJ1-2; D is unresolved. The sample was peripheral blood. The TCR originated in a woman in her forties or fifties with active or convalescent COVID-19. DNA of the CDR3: TGTGCCAGCAGTTTATTTCGCTCAGGTCCCAACTATGGCTACACCTTC. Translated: CASSLFRSGPNYGYTF.